This T cell receptor (beta chain) was found in a study of cytomegalovirus exposure and HLA in healthy donors. Study conclusions and caveats: Presence/absence comparisons presumed near-even sequencing depth among donors.

Amplification used 60 Vbeta primers and 13 Jbeta primers. Generated by immunoSEQ multiplex PCR, the TCRdb table keeps only in-frame clones and is missing some. The sample records about 160,000 clones, 81% being singletons. Comments on this clone: Its specificity is unknown.

This receptor was taken from a woman younger than 35 in good health and CMV-seronegative. Sample: PBMCs.

The CDR3 reads CASSLSYRETQYF. Written as DNA, the CDR3 is TGCGCCAGCAGCTTGTCTTACAGGGAGACCCAGTACTTC. This chain links TRBV5-1 with TRBJ2-5; tentative D call: TRBD1 (5 bases). CDR3 length: 13 amino acids. V shed 1 base and J shed 5 bases, with 9 bases lying between them. Germline V gene sequence: CDR1 SGHRS, CDR2 YFSETQ.